A selection of T cell receptor beta chains follows, all from one sample in a study of post-analysis software for immune sequencing data. TCRdb analysed the PCR reads with MiXCR anew, one entry per CDR3 protein. This sample has roughly 800,000 distinct CDR3 sequences, with roughly 50% found just once. The sequenced sample was blood. The receptors stem from a girl under 18 with multiple sclerosis. Both conserved end residues are part of each CDR3. Fields, in order: D gene, V gene, J gene, CDR3 protein. A D gene is named only where the DNA matches it firmly.

D: TRBD1
V: TRBV6-1
J: TRBJ1-1
CDR3: CASTGTGFRPMNTEAFF

D: TRBD1
V: TRBV6-5
J: TRBJ2-3
CDR3: CASSYSMTGKRTRDTQYF

D: .
V: TRBV18
J: TRBJ2-5
CDR3: CASSPTQETQYF

D: TRBD1
V: TRBV12-3/TRBV12-4
J: TRBJ2-7
CDR3: CASSFWDRGYEQYF

D: .
V: TRBV2
J: TRBJ2-3
CDR3: CASRPGHVTDTQYF

D: TRBD2
V: TRBV20-1
J: TRBJ2-1
CDR3: CSARVTSGVFDEQFF

D: .
V: TRBV20-1
J: TRBJ2-1
CDR3: CSGLLNEQFF

D: TRBD2
V: TRBV6-4
J: TRBJ2-3
CDR3: CASSDTSGPSDTQYF

D: .
V: TRBV20-1
J: TRBJ2-5
CDR3: CSAGPRALNAETQYF

D: TRBD2
V: TRBV12-3/TRBV12-4
J: TRBJ2-5
CDR3: CASSSTDRGEQYF

D: .
V: TRBV10-2
J: TRBJ2-3
CDR3: CASSDIRTGTQYF

D: .
V: TRBV12-3/TRBV12-4
J: TRBJ2-1
CDR3: CASSLYPSGSWQFF

D: .
V: TRBV7-9
J: TRBJ2-5
CDR3: CASRPPVRETQYF

D: .
V: TRBV12-3/TRBV12-4
J: TRBJ1-5
CDR3: CASTLQGGNQPQHF

D: TRBD1
V: TRBV12-3/TRBV12-4
J: .
CDR3: CASSLMGQGPHEQYF

D: .
V: TRBV2
J: TRBJ2-3
CDR3: CASSINRDTQYF

D: .
V: TRBV5-6
J: TRBJ2-3
CDR3: CASSFLLGDTDTQYF

D: .
V: TRBV4-1
J: TRBJ1-2
CDR3: CASSPRDRNNYGYTF

D: .
V: TRBV20-1
J: TRBJ1-2
CDR3: CSANPLFRGVGYTF

D: TRBD1
V: TRBV6-5
J: TRBJ1-5
CDR3: CASSYIGTGGKYSNQPQHF

D: .
V: TRBV12-5
J: TRBJ2-3
CDR3: CASGYKQGTDTQYF

D: TRBD2
V: TRBV20-1
J: TRBJ2-2
CDR3: CSARGTSGFANTGELFF

D: .
V: TRBV29-1
J: TRBJ1-2
CDR3: CSVSHGNYGYTF

D: TRBD1
V: TRBV2
J: TRBJ2-1
CDR3: CASIRDRDYNEQFF

D: TRBD1
V: TRBV29-1
J: .
CDR3: CSVDVRQGGDEQYF